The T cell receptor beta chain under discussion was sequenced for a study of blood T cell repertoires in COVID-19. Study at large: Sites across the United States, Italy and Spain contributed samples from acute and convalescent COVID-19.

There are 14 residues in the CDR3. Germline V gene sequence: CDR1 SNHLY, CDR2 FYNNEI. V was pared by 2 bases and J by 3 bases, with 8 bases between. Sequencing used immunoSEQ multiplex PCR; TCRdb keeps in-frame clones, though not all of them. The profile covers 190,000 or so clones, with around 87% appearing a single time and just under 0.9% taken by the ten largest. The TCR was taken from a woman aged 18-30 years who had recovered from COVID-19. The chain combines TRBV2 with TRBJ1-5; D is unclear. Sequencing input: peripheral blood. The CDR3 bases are TGTGCCAGCAGTGAACTGTTTTACAATCAGCCCCAGCATTTT. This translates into CASSELFYNQPQHF.